Below, 29 T cell receptor beta chains from the same sample are listed, as sequenced in a study of shared clonotypes between healthy human individuals. The repertoire was sequenced with immunoSEQ multiplex PCR; TCRdb's copy has only in-frame clones and lacks some. The profile shows roughly 2.2 million clones, 85% to 95% of them singletons. The sample consisted of naive CD4+ T cells from PBMCs. Subset indicated: CD45RA+ positively selected. These receptors all come from a man younger than 35 in good health. Some clones in this sample may be carry-over from other donors' samples.

The chain uses TRBV27 and TRBJ2-2; D is undetermined. CDR1 MNHEY and CDR2 SMNVEV come from the germline V gene (reference sequence). Trimming shortened V by 5 bases and J by 0 bases, and 25 bases separated the two germline ends. This CDR3 is 20 amino acids long. This chain's CDR3 is CASSVQHHRLALTNTGELFF. CDR3 nucleotides: TGTGCCAGCAGTGTACAACACCACAGACTCGCTCTCACGAACACCGGGGAGCTGTTTTTT.

The J gene is TRBJ1-1, the V gene TRBV30; D ambiguous. The V and J ends lost 2 bases and 9 bases respectively, with 13 bases between them. Germline CDR1 reads GTSNPN; CDR2 reads SVGIG (reference sequence). This CDR3 contains 12 residues. The CDR3 loop is CAWSKGSQKAFF. CDR3 bases: TGTGCCTGGAGTAAGGGCAGTCAAAAAGCTTTCTTT.

The sample holds one count of this clone. J is TRBJ2-5 and V is TRBV14; D remains ambiguous. V was shortened by 5 bases and J by 4 bases, with 8 bases between the two germline ends. Germline V gene data show CDR1 as SGHDN and CDR2 as FVKESK. The CDR3 covers 12 residues. The chain's CDR3 is CASSMMGETQYF. CDR3 DNA sequence: TGTGCCAGCAGCATGATGGGAGAGACCCAGTACTTC.

The V and J genes are TRBV4-1 and TRBJ1-6, with D tentatively TRBD1 (5 bases). Between the trimmed V and J ends, which lost 1 base and 9 bases, there was a span of 19 bases. The CDR3 has 17 amino acids. Germline CDR1 and CDR2: MGHRA and YSYEKL. DNA of the CDR3: TGCGCCAGCAGCCAAGCCCGGACAAGTGGAACTTTTTCACCCCTCCACTTT. It encodes CASSQARTSGTFSPLHF.

This chain joins TRBV29-1 and TRBJ2-7; D not certain. The CDR3 length is 13 residues. Germline values: CDR1 SQVTM, CDR2 ANQGSEA. V was cut by 7 bases and J by 0 bases, with 13 bases left in between. CDR3 protein: CSGDGAHSYEQYF. In DNA form, the CDR3 reads TGCAGCGGGGATGGAGCACACTCCTACGAGCAGTACTTC.

V and J are TRBV5-1 and TRBJ1-1; the D gene is possibly TRBD1 (6 bases). From germline, CDR1 is SGHRS and CDR2 YFSETQ. V shed 7 bases and J shed 1 base, with 11 bases lying between them. This CDR3 region has 13 residues. CDR3: CASARQENTEAFF. The DNA for the CDR3 is TGCGCCAGCGCCAGACAGGAGAACACTGAAGCTTTCTTT. Full variable domain (missing parts from reference TRBV5-1 and TRBJ1-1): KAGVTQTPRYLIKTRGQQVTLSCSPISGHRSVSWYQQTPGQGLQFLFEYFSETQRNKGNFPGRFSGRQFSNSRSEMNVSTLELGDSALYLCASARQENTEAFFGQGTRLTVV.

The chain links TRBV5-5 to TRBJ1-3; D is undetermined. CDR1 SGHKS and CDR2 YYEKEE come from the germline V gene (reference sequence). Trimming took 3 bases from V and 0 from J, leaving 7 bases between them. This CDR3 has 14 amino acids. The CDR3 nucleotides are TGTGCCAGCAGCTCCGACACCTCTGGAAACACCATATATTTT. Its protein is CASSSDTSGNTIYF.

Comments on this clone: One end of the junction varies from germline; a read error may be responsible. The chain couples TRBV5-1 to TRBJ2-7; D is perhaps TRBD2 (6 bases). The CDR3 loop spans 15 amino acids. Germline V CDR1 and CDR2: SGHRS, YFSETQ. CDR3 sequence reads: CASTLGRIRGGEQYF. CDR3 sequence (DNA): TGCGCCAGCACCTTGGGTAGGATTCGGGGAGGCGAGCAGTACTTC.

This clone was seen a single time. The V call is TRBV29-1, the J call TRBJ2-1; 7 bases are shared with TRBD2. CDR3 size: 14 residues. J gave up 4 bases and V 6 bases, and 9 bases lay outside the gene matches. Per the germline V gene, CDR1 is SQVTM and CDR2 is ANQGSEA. CDR3 nucleotide sequence: TGCAGCGTCCCCATAGCGGGCCTATACAATGAGCAGTTCTTC. Translation: CSVPIAGLYNEQFF.

As concerns this clone: Distinct nucleotide sequences in the sample also encode this CDR3. The J gene is TRBJ2-7, the V gene TRBV6-6; 8 bases fit TRBD1. V dropped 6 bases and J dropped 4; count of bases not matched to a gene: 5. This CDR3 spans 13 amino acids. The V gene's germline CDR1 is MNHNY and CDR2 SVGAGI (reference sequence). CDR3 in amino acids: CASSRQGPYEQYF. CDR3 coding DNA: TGTGCCAGCAGCAGACAGGGGCCATACGAGCAGTACTTC.

The chain links TRBV5-4 to TRBJ1-1, with D unresolved. Germline lookup yields CDR1 SGHNT and CDR2 YYREEE (reference sequence). The CDR3 spans 16 residues. V dropped 3 bases and J dropped 6 bases, with 21 bases sitting between them. CDR3 bases: TGTGCCAGCAGCTACGCCGGATCCCGGTCCACCGCTGAAGCTTTCTTT. It is translated as CASSYAGSRSTAEAFF.

The genes are TRBV10-3 and TRBJ2-7, with 11 positions matching TRBD2. The CDR3 runs to 14 residues. CDR1 ENHRY and CDR2 SYGVKD come from the germline V gene. The V and J ends lost 7 bases and 4 bases, in that order; junction bases with no gene match: 6. The CDR3 DNA reads as TGTGCCATCAAGATAGCGGGAGGGGCGTACGAGCAGTACTTC. Amino acid sequence: CAIKIAGGAYEQYF.

The chain carries TRBV7-8 and TRBJ2-7, with 9 bases identical to TRBD1. Looked up from germline, CDR1 is SGHVS and CDR2 is FQNEAQ. The CDR3 consists of 14 residues. J was trimmed by 3 bases and V by 1 base; bases with no gene match: 1. The CDR3 DNA is TGTGCCAGCAGCTTAGAGACAGGGGGCTACGAGCAGTACTTC. This encodes CASSLETGGYEQYF.

The V gene is TRBV7-2, the J gene TRBJ2-7, with 9 bases matching TRBD1. Per the germline V gene, CDR1 is SGHTA and CDR2 is FQGNSA. The junction had 2 bases not matched to a gene; V was cut back by 8 bases and J by 0 bases. This CDR3 spans 13 amino acids. The CDR3 is CASGTGSSYEQYF. In nucleotides, the CDR3 is TGTGCCAGCGGGACAGGGAGCTCCTACGAGCAGTACTTC.

The rearrangement joins TRBV4-3 to TRBJ1-2; D gene ambiguous. V dropped 0 bases and J dropped 3 bases, with 11 bases sitting between them. Germline CDR1 LGHNA, CDR2 YSLEER. CDR3 length: 15 residues. CDR3 sequence: CASSQDVGDYYGYTF. CDR3 nucleotides: TGCGCCAGCAGCCAAGATGTTGGGGATTACTATGGCTACACCTTC.

V is TRBV25-1 and J is TRBJ2-3; 8 nucleotides agree with TRBD1. Germline V gene data show CDR1 as MGHDK and CDR2 as SYGVNS. The ends lost 4 bases at V and 1 base at J; junction bases unmatched: 7. CDR3 length equals 16 residues. The CDR3 DNA is TGTGCCAGCAGTGCCATCGGACAGGGCCGCACAGATACGCAGTATTTT. Translated: CASSAIGQGRTDTQYF.

This clone was detected only once. The V call is TRBV18, the J call TRBJ2-7; 8 bases map to TRBD2. Germline CDR1 and CDR2: KGHSH and LQKENI. Losses at the gene ends were 3 bases for V and 2 bases for J; bases not matched to a gene: 21. The CDR3 covers 20 residues. The CDR3 DNA is TGTGCCAGCTCACCGAACTGGGCGGCAGGGCAGCGGGAGCCCGCCTACGAGCAGTACTTC. Translation gives CASSPNWAAGQREPAYEQYF.

CDR3 sequence reads: CASRRTGDQPQHF. CDR3 nucleotide sequence: TGTGCCAGCAGGCGGACAGGGGATCAGCCCCAGCATTTT. This chain joins TRBV7-2 and TRBJ1-5; 9 positions agree with TRBD1. CDR1 and CDR2 from the germline V gene are SGHTA and FQGNSA. The ends lost 6 bases at V and 5 bases at J; junction bases unmatched: 2. This CDR3 region has 13 residues.

The genes are TRBV28 and TRBJ2-2; D possibly matches TRBD1 or TRBD2 (5 bases each). Trimming pared 8 bases from V and 2 bases from J, leaving 15 bases between. The CDR3 has 15 residues. In germline, CDR1 is MDHEN, CDR2 SYDVKM. CDR3 sequence reads: CASLRGDRNTGELFF. The CDR3 DNA follows: TGTGCCAGCCTGAGAGGGGACCGAAACACCGGGGAGCTGTTTTTT.

The chain recombines TRBV29-1 with TRBJ1-4; a possible D gene is TRBD1 (5 bases). V dropped 0 bases and J dropped 4 bases, with 9 bases sitting between them. CDR3 length equals 14 residues. Germline CDR1 reads SQVTM; CDR2 reads ANQGSEA. The CDR3 region has the DNA TGCAGCGTTGAAGATCGGGGCTATAATGAAAAACTGTTTTTT. It yields the protein CSVEDRGYNEKLFF.

A remark on this clone: The same CDR3 also results from other DNA sequences found in this sample. The chain uses TRBV7-9 and TRBJ2-5; D remains ambiguous. The CDR3 runs 11 residues. V was shortened by 4 bases and J by 5 bases, with 5 bases between the two germline ends. Germline V CDR1 and CDR2: SEHNR, FQNEAQ (reference sequence). The CDR3 sequence is CASSSQETQYF. In DNA, the CDR3 is TGTGCCAGCAGCTCTCAGGAGACCCAGTACTTC.

This clone was detected once. The chain carries TRBV18 and TRBJ2-7; D is unclear. CDR3 length equals 13 residues. Trimming left V 2 bases short and J 7 bases short, with 12 bases between. Germline lookup yields CDR1 KGHSH and CDR2 LQKENI. The CDR3 bases are TGTGCCAGCTCACCATCAGATTTAGGAGAGCAGTACTTC. It encodes CASSPSDLGEQYF. The full variable domain, its missing parts supplied by reference TRBV18 and TRBJ2-7, is NAGVMQNPRHLVRRRGQEARLRCSPMKGHSHVYWYRQLPEEGLKFMVYLQKENIIDESGMPKERFSAEFPKEGPSILRIQQVVRGDSAAYFCASSPSDLGEQYFGPGTRLTVT.

The chain is built from TRBV7-9 and TRBJ2-1; 9 positions match TRBD1. CDR1 and CDR2 (germline): SEHNR, FQNEAQ (reference sequence). Trimming at V came to 5 bases and at J to 7 bases, leaving 9 bases not matched to a gene. This CDR3 is built from 15 residues. This chain's CDR3 is CASSPKQGARNEQFF. The CDR3 coding sequence is TGTGCCAGCAGCCCTAAACAGGGGGCGCGGAATGAGCAGTTCTTC.

The CDR3 spells CATSRTRGASNTEAFF. CDR3 nucleotides: TGTGCCACCAGCAGAACCAGGGGGGCTTCGAACACTGAAGCTTTCTTT. The V and J genes are TRBV15 and TRBJ1-1; the match to TRBD1 covers 7 bases. The CDR3 has 16 residues. The V gene's germline CDR1 is LNHNV and CDR2 YYDKDF (reference sequence). Germline trimming cut 2 bases from V and 1 base from J; bases unmatched to any gene: 7.

The chain combines TRBV5-8 with TRBJ2-2, with 9 bases that match TRBD2. Losses at the gene ends were 1 base for V and 3 bases for J; bases not matched to a gene: 4. The CDR3 sequence is 16 residues long. Germline V lookup: CDR1 SGHTS, CDR2 YDEGEE. The CDR3 DNA reads TGTGCCAGCAGCTTGCATACTAGCGGGTACACCGGGGAGCTGTTTTTT. This codes for CASSLHTSGYTGELFF.

As regards this clone: The same CDR3 arises from other DNA sequences in this sample as well. The V gene is TRBV30, the J gene TRBJ2-5, with D perhaps matching TRBD2 (6 bases). Germline lookup yields CDR1 GTSNPN and CDR2 SVGIG (reference sequence). This CDR3 has 11 amino acids. V lost 5 bases to trimming and J lost 5 bases, with 9 bases between them. The DNA for the CDR3 is TGTGCCTGGTCTCGGGGGGAGACCCAGTACTTC. Translating gives CAWSRGETQYF. Using reference TRBV30 and TRBJ2-5 for the parts outside the CDR3, the full variable domain is SQTIHQWPATLVQPVGSPLSLECTVEGTSNPNLYWYRQAAGRGLQLLFYSVGIGQISSEVPQNLSASRPQDRQFILSSKKLLLSDSGFYLCAWSRGETQYFGPGTRLLVL.

This sequence joins TRBV11-2 and TRBJ1-5, with D uncertain. V lost 5 bases and J 5 bases, leaving 10 bases between the germline ends. The CDR3 consists of 13 residues. Germline assignment: CDR1 SGHAT and CDR2 FQNNGV. CDR3 protein: CASSTTTDQPQHF. In nucleotides, the CDR3 is TGTGCCAGCAGCACCACAACGGATCAGCCCCAGCATTTT. Full variable domain (remainder filled in from reference TRBV11-2 and TRBJ1-5): EAGVAQSPRYKIIEKRQSVAFWCNPISGHATLYWYQQILGQGPKLLIQFQNNGVVDDSQLPKDRFSAERLKGVDSTLKIQPAKLEDSAVYLCASSTTTDQPQHFGDGTRLSIL.

The chain is built from TRBV5-1 and TRBJ2-7, with TRBD2 as a possible D gene (6 bases). V was shortened by 0 bases and J by 2 bases, with 12 bases between the two germline ends. The CDR3 extends over 15 amino acids. CDR1 SGHRS and CDR2 YFSETQ come from the germline V gene. This chain's CDR3 is CASSLGGGMPYEQYF. CDR3 coding DNA: TGCGCCAGCAGCTTGGGGGGCGGGATGCCCTACGAGCAGTACTTC.

With respect to this clone: The sample carries other DNA sequences with the same CDR3. V and J are TRBV5-1 and TRBJ2-2, with D uncertain. The germline gives CDR1 SGHRS, CDR2 YFSETQ. The CDR3 runs 14 residues. Deletions cut 0 bases from V and 2 bases from J, with 5 bases between. The CDR3 spells CASSLAVNTGELFF. The CDR3 DNA follows: TGCGCCAGCAGCTTGGCGGTTAACACCGGGGAGCTGTTTTTT. Combining the CDR3 with reference TRBV5-1 and TRBJ2-2 gives the whole variable domain KAGVTQTPRYLIKTRGQQVTLSCSPISGHRSVSWYQQTPGQGLQFLFEYFSETQRNKGNFPGRFSGRQFSNSRSEMNVSTLELGDSALYLCASSLAVNTGELFFGEGSRLTVL.